The 29 T cell receptor beta chains below come from one sample, sequenced in a study of T cell changes during pregnancy in multiple sclerosis. Assay: immunoSEQ multiplex PCR; the TCRdb copy retains only in-frame clones and omits some. Among roughly 14,000 clones listed, 65% to 90% were seen once. The sequencing used CD8+ T cells from peripheral blood mononuclear cells, collected in the first trimester of pregnancy. The origin of the receptors is a female donor with multiple sclerosis, enrolled in a pregnancy study.

This clone came up a few times. The gene calls are TRBV10-1 and TRBJ2-2, with D possibly matching TRBD1 (6 bases). The germline V and J ends were trimmed by 4 bases and 2 bases, with 8 bases remaining between them. The germline V gene encodes CDR1 WNHNN and CDR2 SYGVQD (reference sequence). CDR3 size: 14 residues. The CDR3 DNA reads as TGCGCCAGCAGTGGGACAGATAACACCGGGGAGCTGTTTTTT. Protein: CASSGTDNTGELFF.

This clone is categorized as medium-sized. The CDR3 bases are TGCAGCGCTTCACAGGGGGCGGATGGCTACACCTTC. Its translation is CSASQGADGYTF. This chain links TRBV29-1 with TRBJ1-2; 9 bases are shared with TRBD1. The ends lost 7 bases at V and 6 bases at J; junction bases unmatched: 6. CDR1 is SQVTM and CDR2 is ANQGSEA in the germline V gene. This CDR3 is 12 amino acids long.

This clone came up a few times. One end of the junction fails to match germline, which may point to a read error. This chain links TRBV27 with TRBJ2-5; TRBD1 matches 7 bases. Germline values: CDR1 MNHEY, CDR2 SMNVEV (reference sequence). This CDR3 comprises 16 residues. The CDR3 DNA reads TGTGCCAGCAGTGTATCAGGGGGACCGAACCAAGAGACCCAGTACTTC. Translation: CASSVSGGPNQETQYF.

DNA for the CDR3: TGTGCCAGCAGTGACTCAGCGGGGGGGCCCAATGAGCAGTTCTTC. Its translation is CASSDSAGGPNEQFF. The rearrangement uses TRBV6-4 and TRBJ2-1, with 10 bases that match TRBD2. V trimming: 0 bases; J trimming: 6 bases; junction bases outside the gene matches: 2. Germline lookup yields CDR1 MRHNA and CDR2 SNTAGT. The CDR3 is 15 amino acids.

This sequence joins TRBV28 and TRBJ1-4; a weak D match, TRBD1 (6 bases). V lost 5 bases to trimming and J lost 13 bases, with 11 bases between them. This CDR3 has 11 amino acids. Germline CDR1 and CDR2: MDHEN and SYDVKM. The CDR3 here is CASSPAGALFF. The CDR3 DNA reads as TGTGCCAGCAGTCCCGCGGGGGCACTGTTTTTT. The complete variable domain, with remaining parts taken from reference TRBV28 and TRBJ1-4, reads DVKVTQSSRYLVKRTGEKVFLECVQDMDHENMFWYRQDPGLGLRLIYFSYDVKMKEKGDIPEGYSVSREKKERFSLILESASTNQTSMYLCASSPAGALFFGSGTQLSVL.

The chain employs TRBV28 and TRBJ2-2; D possibly corresponds to TRBD2 (6 bases). Per the germline V gene, CDR1 is MDHEN and CDR2 is SYDVKM. The CDR3 loop spans 18 amino acids. The V end was cut by 5 bases, the J end by 0 bases, with 19 bases between. The CDR3 sequence: CASSPTDGRSPNTGELFF. The CDR3, as DNA: TGTGCCAGCAGTCCCACAGACGGGAGATCCCCGAACACCGGGGAGCTGTTTTTT.

The V gene is TRBV10-3, the J gene TRBJ2-1; TRBD1 might be the D (6 bases). V was cut by 0 bases and J by 4 bases, with 7 bases left in between. The CDR3 has 14 residues. CDR1 ENHRY and CDR2 SYGVKD come from the germline V gene. The CDR3 here is CAISESDRYNEQFF. CDR3 nucleotides: TGTGCCATCAGTGAGTCTGACAGGTACAATGAGCAGTTCTTC.

This chain links TRBV9 with TRBJ1-4, with 7 bases fitting TRBD1. The CDR3 runs 14 residues. Looked up from germline, CDR1 is SGDLS and CDR2 is YYNGEE. Trimming at V came to 4 bases and at J to 8 bases, leaving 8 bases not matched to a gene. The CDR3 DNA sequence: TGTGCCAGCAGCTCCCCATTGGACAGGGAAAAACTGTTTTTT. The encoded protein is CASSSPLDREKLFF.

This chain links TRBV7-8 with TRBJ1-1; 8 bases line up with TRBD1. V shed 0 bases and J 0 bases; nucleotides not matched to a gene: 18. The CDR3 runs 21 residues. Germline values: CDR1 SGHVS, CDR2 FQNEAQ. The DNA of the CDR3 is TGTGCCAGCAGCTTAGCAAGAGTAGGTCACAGGGGGAGCTTTATGAACACTGAAGCTTTCTTT. It specifies CASSLARVGHRGSFMNTEAFF.

This chain connects TRBV4-1 to TRBJ1-1; D ambiguous. Trimming stripped 2 bases from V and 1 base from J, with 11 bases between. Germline CDR1 and CDR2: MGHRA and YSYEKL. This CDR3 has 15 residues. CDR3 sequence reads: CASSQSLGGNTEAFF. As DNA, the CDR3 is TGCGCCAGCAGCCAATCCCTAGGAGGGAACACTGAAGCTTTCTTT.

This clone is termed hyperexpanded. The identical CDR3 is also encoded by other nucleotide sequences in the sample. The rearrangement links TRBV27 to TRBJ2-1; D ambiguous. With 3 bases removed from V and 3 bases from J, the gap between germline ends came to 6 bases. CDR1 and CDR2 from the germline V gene are MNHEY and SMNVEV (reference sequence). The CDR3 runs 13 residues. In nucleotides, the CDR3 is TGTGCCAGCAGTTTGAGGTTCTACAATGAGCAGTTCTTC. This codes for CASSLRFYNEQFF.

J is TRBJ2-1 and V is TRBV27; 7 positions agree with TRBD2. Germline V gene data show CDR1 as MNHEY and CDR2 as SMNVEV (reference sequence). The CDR3 length is 15 residues. V gave up 2 bases and J gave up 2 bases; unmatched junction bases: 3. The DNA for the CDR3 is TGTGCCAGCAGTTTAGGAGCGGGACCCTACAATGAGCAGTTCTTC. It yields the protein CASSLGAGPYNEQFF.

The rearrangement joins TRBV21-1 to TRBJ1-5; no DNA check was done on the table's D call, TRBD1. TRBV21-1 is a recognized pseudogene. The CDR3 length is 16 residues. CDR3 in amino acids: CASSKEGQGIRQPQHF. The CDR3 DNA is TGTGCCAGCAGCAAAGAGGGACAGGGAATACGGCAGCCCCAGCATTTT.

This clone is large. The rearrangement links TRBV20-1 to TRBJ2-3, with D hard to call. The CDR3 extends over 11 amino acids. The germline CDR1 and CDR2 sequences are DFQATT and SNEGSKA (reference sequence). Trimming took off 0 bases at V and 8 bases at J, with 6 bases between the two ends. The CDR3 loop reads CSARETRTQYF. CDR3 DNA sequence: TGCAGTGCTAGAGAGACTCGTACGCAGTATTTT.

This sequence joins TRBV7-9 and TRBJ1-1; no clear D. Trimming removed 4 bases at V and 1 base at J, with 16 bases between. The CDR3 spans 16 residues. From germline, CDR1 is SEHNR and CDR2 FQNEAQ (reference sequence). The CDR3 DNA reads TGTGCCAGCAGCTCTATGGAGGGCCCCCGGAACACTGAAGCTTTCTTT. Its protein is CASSSMEGPRNTEAFF.

The gene calls are TRBV7-9 and TRBJ2-7; 8 bases match TRBD1. The germline CDR1 and CDR2 sequences are SEHNR and FQNEAQ (reference sequence). The trim removed 5 bases at V and 1 base at J, leaving 7 bases unmatched. This CDR3 contains 15 residues. For the CDR3, the DNA is TGTGCCAGCAGCCCACAGGGGGTCGAATCCTACGAGCAGTACTTC. Its protein is CASSPQGVESYEQYF.

This chain connects TRBV11-2 to TRBJ2-7; D is undetermined. The CDR3 runs 17 residues. V was pared by 5 bases and J by 1 base, with 21 bases between. Germline loops: CDR1 SGHAT, CDR2 FQNNGV. DNA of the CDR3: TGTGCCAGCAGCCCCCGTCCACAACCTACTACTTCCTACGAGCAGTACTTC. Translation: CASSPRPQPTTSYEQYF.

The gene calls are TRBV28 and TRBJ2-1; 9 bases are a match to TRBD2. V lost 3 bases, J lost 0 bases, and 0 bases stayed unmatched. From germline, CDR1 is MDHEN and CDR2 SYDVKM. The CDR3 covers 15 residues. The CDR3 DNA reads as TGTGCCAGCAGTTTTAGCGGGAGCTCCTACAATGAGCAGTTCTTC. Its protein is CASSFSGSSYNEQFF.

This clone has a single count. J is TRBJ2-3 and V is TRBV2; D remains ambiguous. The CDR3 contains 15 residues. The V end lost 3 bases, the J end lost 2 bases, and 12 bases lay between the germline ends. The germline V gene encodes CDR1 SNHLY and CDR2 FYNNEI. CDR3 DNA: TGTGCCAGCAGTGATGGCGGAAGTCTCACAGATACGCAGTATTTT. Amino acids: CASSDGGSLTDTQYF.

This chain links TRBV9 with TRBJ2-7; 7 nucleotides match TRBD1. CDR3 length equals 15 residues. The V segment lost 3 bases and the J segment 3 bases; nucleotides outside the gene matches: 9. CDR1 and CDR2 from the germline V gene are SGDLS and YYNGEE. CDR3 amino acids: CASSDQPGQYYEQYF. DNA for the CDR3: TGTGCCAGCAGCGACCAACCGGGACAGTACTACGAGCAGTACTTC.

The CDR3 bases are TGTGCCAGCAGCCTCCCGACCCTTAGGGGCTATGGCTACACCTTC. Translation: CASSLPTLRGYGYTF. This chain joins TRBV5-6 and TRBJ1-2; a possible D gene is TRBD1 (5 bases). This CDR3 comprises 15 residues. Per germline, CDR1 SGHDT and CDR2 YYEEEE. V lost 4 bases and J lost 4, with 17 bases in between.

This chain links TRBV28 with TRBJ2-1; possible D gene TRBD2, 6 bases. The CDR3 has 16 amino acids. Germline V CDR1 and CDR2: MDHEN, SYDVKM. V was clipped by 2 bases and J by 3 bases, with 14 bases between them. The CDR3 coding sequence is TGTGCCAGCAGTTTACCCCTAGCGCACCTCTACAATGAGCAGTTCTTC. Translating gives CASSLPLAHLYNEQFF.

This chain uses TRBV27 with TRBJ2-7; 7 nucleotides align to TRBD2. The CDR3 has 13 residues. Per germline, CDR1 MNHEY and CDR2 SMNVEV (reference sequence). Trimming took 6 bases from V and 3 from J; bases not matched to a gene: 5. The CDR3 protein is CASRAGIYYEQYF. The CDR3 region has the DNA TGTGCCAGCAGAGCGGGGATTTACTACGAGCAGTACTTC.

This chain joins TRBV25-1 and TRBJ1-2, with 8 bases matching TRBD1. Unmatched junction bases numbered 5, after V lost 2 bases and J lost 6 bases. CDR3 length: 14 amino acids. Germline V gene sequence: CDR1 MGHDK, CDR2 SYGVNS. Written as DNA, the CDR3 is TGTGCCAGCAGTGAAGCCAACAGGGGGGATGGCTACACCTTC. Encoded protein: CASSEANRGDGYTF.

This rearrangement joins TRBV28 to TRBJ2-1, with D tentatively TRBD2 (6 bases). The germline gives CDR1 MDHEN, CDR2 SYDVKM. This CDR3 comprises 14 residues. Trimming left V 3 bases short and J 7 bases short, with 13 bases between. The CDR3 region is CASSFGGIGNEQFF. The CDR3 DNA reads TGTGCCAGCAGTTTTGGCGGGATAGGGAATGAGCAGTTCTTC.

V and J are TRBV5-8 and TRBJ2-1, with 7 bases that match TRBD2. The CDR3 covers 15 residues. CDR1 is SGHTS, CDR2 YDEGEE, per germline. The ends lost 5 bases at V and 0 bases at J; junction bases unmatched: 5. CDR3: CASRPLADSYNEQFF. CDR3 coding DNA: TGTGCCAGCAGACCGCTAGCGGACTCCTACAATGAGCAGTTCTTC. Looking up the rest from reference TRBV5-8 and TRBJ2-1 gives the full variable domain: EAGVTQSPTHLIKTRGQQATLRCSPISGHTSVYWYQQALGLGLQFLLWYDEGEERNRGNFPPRFSGRQFPNYSSELNVNALELEDSALYLCASRPLADSYNEQFFGPGTRLTVL.

The J gene is TRBJ2-3, the V gene TRBV4-2; 13 bases align to TRBD2. Losses at the gene ends were 5 bases for V and 3 bases for J; bases not matched to a gene: 5. The CDR3 runs to 16 residues. Germline CDR1 is LGHNA and CDR2 is YNFKEQ. CDR3 coding DNA: TGTGCCAGCAGCTTACTAGCGGGGGGGCTAACAGATACGCAGTATTTT. This translates into CASSLLAGGLTDTQYF.

The chain employs TRBV7-8 and TRBJ2-1, with no clear D. This CDR3 contains 13 residues. Trimming shortened V by 1 base and J by 15 bases, and 16 bases separated the two germline ends. Germline CDR1 SGHVS, CDR2 FQNEAQ. The CDR3: CASSLDIGFPPFF. The CDR3 nucleotides read TGTGCCAGCAGCTTAGATATCGGGTTTCCTCCGTTCTTC.

The chain links TRBV5-6 to TRBJ1-6; weak D call: TRBD1 (6 bases). Trimming cost V 4 bases and J 0 bases, with 11 bases left between them. The CDR3 consists of 16 residues. Germline assignment: CDR1 SGHDT and CDR2 YYEEEE. The CDR3 bases are TGTGCCAGCAGCACGCCGGACAGCTCCTATAATTCACCCCTCCACTTT. It encodes CASSTPDSSYNSPLHF.